This T cell receptor beta chain was recovered during a study of spatial heterogeneity in lung cancer. Time point given: sample taken at primary tumor resection. Material for sequencing was whole RNA from tumor, nontumor lung or frozen PBMC, left unsorted. TCRdb processed the 5' RACE reads anew with MiXCR; each CDR3 protein has one entry. This table has some 8,100 distinct CDR3 sequences, 5% to 6.5% appearing once. This clonotype was obtained from a male donor with early-stage non-small cell lung cancer. The starting material was PBMCs, obtained at surgery.

The CDR3 DNA reads TGTGCCAGCAGCACAAGGGGGTCGGGAATCACAGATACGCAGTATTTT. Its translation is CASSTRGSGITDTQYF. This chain uses TRBV6-2 or TRBV6-3 with TRBJ2-3, with TRBD1 as a possible D gene (6 bases). In germline, CDR1 is MNHEY, CDR2 SVGEGT. The CDR3 is 16 amino acids. V was trimmed by 6 bases and J by 2 bases, leaving 18 bases between them.